This T cell receptor (beta chain) appears in the sequencing data of a study of identifying expanded T cells in peripheral blood. No infections or other immune events were documented during collection. Only in-frame clones appear in the TCRdb table, and some are missing; sequencing was by immunoSEQ multiplex PCR. The repertoire holds about 52,000 clones, with less than 85% as singletons. Per germline, CDR1 LGHNA and CDR2 YNFKEQ. J was trimmed by 7 bases and V by 2 bases; bases with no gene match: 10. CDR3 length: 17 residues. The sequence came from a person aged 18 to 69 in good health. The genes are TRBV4-2 and TRBJ2-2; 10 nucleotides line up with TRBD1. Input material: blood. CDR3 residues: CASSQTGTGDNGGELFF. The CDR3, as DNA: TGTGCCAGCAGCCAAACCGGGACAGGGGATAACGGCGGGGAGCTGTTTTTT.